This is a list of T cell receptor beta chains from one sample in a study of T-cell memory formation after mild COVID-19. One entry per CDR3 protein results from TCRdb running MiXCR on the 5' RACE reads. The table shows 250,000 to 350,000 distinct CDR3 sequences, with about 15% occurring only once. The specimen was PBMCs or a T cell subset sorted from them (not recorded which). Every receptor here comes from a man aged 18 to 30 who had mild COVID-19 (a few samples of this study predate the infection). Cell type and time point are not known. CDR3s leave out the opening cysteine and the closing phenylalanine or tryptophan.

TRBJ2-7	TRBV18	ASSPRGSGGSYEQY
TRBJ2-5	TRBV28	ASSLLKKTQY
TRBJ1-4	TRBV20-1	SAIPRDTGPGKLF
TRBJ2-7	TRBV12-3/TRBV12-4	ASSGRNEQY
TRBJ2-3	TRBV20-1	SAREPQSGDTQY
TRBJ2-3	TRBV7-2	ASSLGQGVLADTQY
TRBJ1-5	TRBV7-2	ASSRQGGQGSQGPQH
TRBJ2-1	TRBV4-1	ASSQFGYNEQF
TRBJ1-1	TRBV12-3/TRBV12-4	ASSFWISGEAF
TRBJ1-3	TRBV3-1	ASSQETGPGNTIY
TRBJ1-1	TRBV12-3/TRBV12-4	ASRRQGSSVTEAF
TRBJ2-1	TRBV20-1	SARLAQAYNEQF
TRBJ2-5	TRBV13	ASSLGLQGIYPETQY
TRBJ2-7	TRBV5-1	ASSWTERNPEQY
TRBJ2-7	TRBV4-3	ASSQEGQASYEQY
TRBJ2-2	TRBV12-5	ASGLVLTTEGAGELF
TRBJ2-3	TRBV20-1	SARTSGGPRDTQY
TRBJ1-1	TRBV7-3	ASSEGQGPANTEAF
TRBJ1-4	TRBV5-1	ASGEGLGNEKLF
TRBJ1-1	TRBV7-9	ASSLLPTGVGTEAF
TRBJ2-7	TRBV4-1	ASSTLPDRNYEQY
TRBJ2-2	TRBV5-1	ASSPGAENTGELF
TRBJ2-7	TRBV27	ASSSQGPGIYEQY
TRBJ2-5	TRBV18	ASSPGLPVETQY
TRBJ2-3	TRBV5-6	ASSLGSHGDTQY
TRBJ2-3	TRBV7-2	ASSLDLRRGGTDTQY
TRBJ2-1	TRBV20-1	SISGGAPYNEQF
TRBJ2-4	TRBV12-3/TRBV12-4	ASSPRGGAKNIQY
TRBJ1-3	TRBV20-1	SARDASTGGNTIY